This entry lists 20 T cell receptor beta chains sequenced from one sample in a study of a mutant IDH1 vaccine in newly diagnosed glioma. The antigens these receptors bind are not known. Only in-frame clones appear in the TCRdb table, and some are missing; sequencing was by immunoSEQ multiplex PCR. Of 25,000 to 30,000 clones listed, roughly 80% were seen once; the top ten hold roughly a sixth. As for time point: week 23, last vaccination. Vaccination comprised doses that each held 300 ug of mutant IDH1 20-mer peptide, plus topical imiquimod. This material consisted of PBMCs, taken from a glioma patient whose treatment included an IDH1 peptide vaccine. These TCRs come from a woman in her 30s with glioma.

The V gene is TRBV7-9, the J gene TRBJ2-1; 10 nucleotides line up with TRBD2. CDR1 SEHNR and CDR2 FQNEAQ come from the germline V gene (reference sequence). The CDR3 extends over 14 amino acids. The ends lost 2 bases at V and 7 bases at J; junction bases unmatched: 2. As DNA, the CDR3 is TGTGCCAGCAGCTTAAGCGGGGGGGCTAATGAGCAGTTCTTC. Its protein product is CASSLSGGANEQFF.

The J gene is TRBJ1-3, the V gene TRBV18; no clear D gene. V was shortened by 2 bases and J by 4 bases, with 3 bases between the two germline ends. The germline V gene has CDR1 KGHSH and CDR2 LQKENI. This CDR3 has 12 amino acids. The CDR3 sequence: CASSPAGNTIYF. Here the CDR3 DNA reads TGTGCCAGCTCACCAGCGGGAAACACCATATATTTT.

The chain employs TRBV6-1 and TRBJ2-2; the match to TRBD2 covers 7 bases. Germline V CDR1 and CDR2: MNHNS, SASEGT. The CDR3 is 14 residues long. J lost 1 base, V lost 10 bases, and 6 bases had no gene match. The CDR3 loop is CATLGEGNTGELFF. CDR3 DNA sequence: TGTGCCACCCTAGGGGAGGGGAACACCGGGGAGCTGTTTTTT.

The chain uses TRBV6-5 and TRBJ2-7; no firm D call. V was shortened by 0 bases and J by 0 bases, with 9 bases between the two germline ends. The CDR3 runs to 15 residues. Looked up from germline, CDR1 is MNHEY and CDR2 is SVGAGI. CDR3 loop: CASSYSGWTSYEQYF. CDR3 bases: TGTGCCAGCAGTTACTCGGGGTGGACCTCCTACGAGCAGTACTTC.

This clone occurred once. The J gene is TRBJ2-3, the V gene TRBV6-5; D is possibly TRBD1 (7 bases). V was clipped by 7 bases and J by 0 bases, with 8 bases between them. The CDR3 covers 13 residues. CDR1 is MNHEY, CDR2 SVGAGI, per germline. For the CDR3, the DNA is TGTGCCAGCACAGGGGGGAGCACAGATACGCAGTATTTT. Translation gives CASTGGSTDTQYF.

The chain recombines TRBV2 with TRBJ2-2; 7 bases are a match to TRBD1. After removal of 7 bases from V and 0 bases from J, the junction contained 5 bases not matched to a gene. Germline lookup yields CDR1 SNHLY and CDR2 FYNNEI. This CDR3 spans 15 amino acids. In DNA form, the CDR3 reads TGTGCCAGCACCGGACAGGCCACGAACACCGGGGAGCTGTTTTTT. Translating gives CASTGQATNTGELFF.

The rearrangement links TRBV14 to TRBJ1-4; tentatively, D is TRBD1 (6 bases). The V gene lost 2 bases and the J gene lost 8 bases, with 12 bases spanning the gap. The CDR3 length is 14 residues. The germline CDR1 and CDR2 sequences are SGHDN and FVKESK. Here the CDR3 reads CASSQWGQREKLFF. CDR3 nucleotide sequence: TGTGCCAGCAGCCAATGGGGGCAGAGGGAAAAACTGTTTTTT.

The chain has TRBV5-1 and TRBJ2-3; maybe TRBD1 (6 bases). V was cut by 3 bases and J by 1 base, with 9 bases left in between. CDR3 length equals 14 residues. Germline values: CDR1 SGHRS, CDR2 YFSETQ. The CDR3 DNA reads TGCGCCAGCAGCTATTGGACAGGCACAGATACGCAGTATTTT. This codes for CASSYWTGTDTQYF. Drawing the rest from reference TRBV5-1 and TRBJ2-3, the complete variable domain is KAGVTQTPRYLIKTRGQQVTLSCSPISGHRSVSWYQQTPGQGLQFLFEYFSETQRNKGNFPGRFSGRQFSNSRSEMNVSTLELGDSALYLCASSYWTGTDTQYFGPGTRLTVL.

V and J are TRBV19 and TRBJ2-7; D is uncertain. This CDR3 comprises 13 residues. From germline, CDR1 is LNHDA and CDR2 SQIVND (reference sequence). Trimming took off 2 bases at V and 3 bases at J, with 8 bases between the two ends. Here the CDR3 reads CASSIRINYEQYF. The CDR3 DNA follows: TGTGCCAGTAGTATACGGATCAACTACGAGCAGTACTTC.

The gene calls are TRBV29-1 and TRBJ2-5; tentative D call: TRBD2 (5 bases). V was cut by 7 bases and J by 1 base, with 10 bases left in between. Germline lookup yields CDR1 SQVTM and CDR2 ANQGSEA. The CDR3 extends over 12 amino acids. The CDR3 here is CSAPDFQETQYF. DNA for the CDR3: TGCAGCGCCCCGGACTTCCAAGAGACCCAGTACTTC.

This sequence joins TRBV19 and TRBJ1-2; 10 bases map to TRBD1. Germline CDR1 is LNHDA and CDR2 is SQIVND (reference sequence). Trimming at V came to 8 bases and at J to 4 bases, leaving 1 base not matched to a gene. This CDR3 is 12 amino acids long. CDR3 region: CASRTGGYGYTF. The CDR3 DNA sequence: TGTGCCAGTCGGACAGGGGGCTATGGCTACACCTTC.

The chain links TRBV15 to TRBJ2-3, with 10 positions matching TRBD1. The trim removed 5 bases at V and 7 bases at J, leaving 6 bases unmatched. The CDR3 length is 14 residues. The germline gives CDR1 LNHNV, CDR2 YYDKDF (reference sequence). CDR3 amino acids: CATSSLGQGYTQYF. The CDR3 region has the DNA TGTGCCACCAGCTCGTTGGGACAGGGGTATACGCAGTATTTT.

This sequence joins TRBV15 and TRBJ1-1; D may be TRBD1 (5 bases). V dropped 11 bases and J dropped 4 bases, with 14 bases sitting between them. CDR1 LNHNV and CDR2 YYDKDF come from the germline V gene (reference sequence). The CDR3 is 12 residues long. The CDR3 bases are TGTGCCGCTGGGGCTCGGGGCACTGAAGCTTTCTTT. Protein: CAAGARGTEAFF.

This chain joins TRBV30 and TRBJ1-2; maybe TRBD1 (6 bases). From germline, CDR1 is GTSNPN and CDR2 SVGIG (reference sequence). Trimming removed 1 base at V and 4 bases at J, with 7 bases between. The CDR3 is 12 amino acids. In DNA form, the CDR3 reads TGTGCCTGGAGTGGGACAGTCTATGGCTACACCTTC. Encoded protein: CAWSGTVYGYTF.

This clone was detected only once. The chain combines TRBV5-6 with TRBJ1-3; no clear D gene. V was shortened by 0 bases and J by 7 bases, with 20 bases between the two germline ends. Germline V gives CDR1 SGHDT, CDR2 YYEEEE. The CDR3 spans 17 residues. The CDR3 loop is CASSLVGRKDPGNTIYF. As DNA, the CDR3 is TGTGCCAGCAGCTTGGTGGGCCGAAAGGATCCGGGGAACACCATATATTTT.

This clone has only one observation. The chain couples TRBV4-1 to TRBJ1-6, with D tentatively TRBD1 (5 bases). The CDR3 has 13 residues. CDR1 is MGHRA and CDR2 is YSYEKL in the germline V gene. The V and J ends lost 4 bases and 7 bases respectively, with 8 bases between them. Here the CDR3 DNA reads TGCGCCAGCAGCCCAAGGGACAATTCACCCCTCCACTTT. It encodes CASSPRDNSPLHF.

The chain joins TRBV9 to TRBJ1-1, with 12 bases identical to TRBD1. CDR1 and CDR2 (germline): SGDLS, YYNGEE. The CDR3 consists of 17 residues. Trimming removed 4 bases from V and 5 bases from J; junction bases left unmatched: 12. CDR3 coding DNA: TGTGCCAGCAGCACCGGCGGGACAGGGGGCACCAAGACTGAAGCTTTCTTT. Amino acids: CASSTGGTGGTKTEAFF.

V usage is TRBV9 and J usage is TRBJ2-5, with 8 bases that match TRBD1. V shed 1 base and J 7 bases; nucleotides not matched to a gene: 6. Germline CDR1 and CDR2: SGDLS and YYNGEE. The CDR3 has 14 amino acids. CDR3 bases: TGTGCCAGCAGCGTATCGACAGGGGACGGGACCCAGTACTTC. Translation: CASSVSTGDGTQYF. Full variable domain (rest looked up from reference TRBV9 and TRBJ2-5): DSGVTQTPKHLITATGQRVTLRCSPRSGDLSVYWYQQSLDQGLQFLIQYYNGEERAKGNILERFSAQQFPDLHSELNLSSLELGDSALYFCASSVSTGDGTQYFGPGTRLLVL.

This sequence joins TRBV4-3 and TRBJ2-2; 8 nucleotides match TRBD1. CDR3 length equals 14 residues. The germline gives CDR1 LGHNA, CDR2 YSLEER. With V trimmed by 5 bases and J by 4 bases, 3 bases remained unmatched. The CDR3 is CASSMDRATGELFF. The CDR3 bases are TGCGCCAGCAGCATGGACAGGGCCACCGGGGAGCTGTTTTTT.

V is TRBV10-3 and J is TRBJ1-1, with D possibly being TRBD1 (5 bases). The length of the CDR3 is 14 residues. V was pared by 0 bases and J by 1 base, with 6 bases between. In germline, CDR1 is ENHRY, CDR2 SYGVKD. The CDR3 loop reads CAISESGQNTEAFF. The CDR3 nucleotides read TGTGCCATCAGTGAGTCGGGGCAGAACACTGAAGCTTTCTTT.